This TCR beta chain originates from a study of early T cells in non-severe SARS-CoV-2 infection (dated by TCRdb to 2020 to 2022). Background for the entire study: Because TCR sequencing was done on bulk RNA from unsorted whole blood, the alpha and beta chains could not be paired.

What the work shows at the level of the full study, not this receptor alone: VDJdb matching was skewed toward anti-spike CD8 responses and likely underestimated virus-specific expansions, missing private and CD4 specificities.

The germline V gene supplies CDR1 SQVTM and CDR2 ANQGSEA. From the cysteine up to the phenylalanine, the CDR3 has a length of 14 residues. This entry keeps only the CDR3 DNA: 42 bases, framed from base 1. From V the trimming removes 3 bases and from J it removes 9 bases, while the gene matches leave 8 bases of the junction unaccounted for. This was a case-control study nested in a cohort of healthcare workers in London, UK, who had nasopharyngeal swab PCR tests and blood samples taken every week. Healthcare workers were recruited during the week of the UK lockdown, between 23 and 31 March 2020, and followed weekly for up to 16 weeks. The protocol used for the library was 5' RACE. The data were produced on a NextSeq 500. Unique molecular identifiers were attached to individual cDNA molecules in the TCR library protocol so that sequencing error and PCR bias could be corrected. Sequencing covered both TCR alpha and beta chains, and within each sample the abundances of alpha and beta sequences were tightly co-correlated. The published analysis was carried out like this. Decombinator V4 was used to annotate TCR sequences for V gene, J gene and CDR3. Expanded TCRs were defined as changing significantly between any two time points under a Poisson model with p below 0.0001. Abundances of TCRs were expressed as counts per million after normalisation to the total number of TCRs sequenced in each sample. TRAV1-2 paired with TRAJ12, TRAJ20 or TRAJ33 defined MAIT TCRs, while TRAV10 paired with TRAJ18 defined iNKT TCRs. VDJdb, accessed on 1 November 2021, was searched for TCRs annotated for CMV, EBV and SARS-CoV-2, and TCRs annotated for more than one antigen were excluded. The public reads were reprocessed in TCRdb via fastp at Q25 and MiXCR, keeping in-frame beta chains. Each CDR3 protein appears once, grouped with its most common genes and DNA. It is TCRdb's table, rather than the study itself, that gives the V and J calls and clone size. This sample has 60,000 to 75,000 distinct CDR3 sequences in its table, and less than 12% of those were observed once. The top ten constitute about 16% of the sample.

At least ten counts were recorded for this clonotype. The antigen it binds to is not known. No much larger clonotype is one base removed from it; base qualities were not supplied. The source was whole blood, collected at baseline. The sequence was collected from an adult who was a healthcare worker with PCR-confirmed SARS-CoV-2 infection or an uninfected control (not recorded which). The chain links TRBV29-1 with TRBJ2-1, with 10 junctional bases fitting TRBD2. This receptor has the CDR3 CSVESSGRAVEQFF. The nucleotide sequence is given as TGCAGCGTTGAGTCGAGCGGGAGGGCCGTTGAGCAGTTCTTC.